What follows are 11 T cell receptor beta chains derived from one specimen sequenced in a study of graft-versus-host responses after intestinal transplantation. Their antigen targets remain unknown. Assay: immunoSEQ multiplex PCR; the TCRdb copy retains only in-frame clones and omits some. The sample includes 80,000 to 100,000 clones, roughly four fifths of them seen just once. The sample in question was unstimulated CD8+ T cells sorted from spleen or lymph node cells, obtained before intestinal transplant. These receptors all come from a human donor who received an intestinal transplant.

V gene TRBV7-3 combines with J gene TRBJ2-1; unclear D gene. Trimming took 0 bases from V and 5 from J, leaving 8 bases between them. Germline values: CDR1 SGHTA, CDR2 FQGTGA. CDR3 length: 14 amino acids. CDR3 nucleotide sequence: TGTGCCAGCAGCTTAACCGGAGAGCACAATGAGCAGTTCTTC. It specifies CASSLTGEHNEQFF.

This clone was detected once. The chain uses TRBV7-9 and TRBJ2-7, with D maybe TRBD2 (6 bases). Deletions cut 0 bases from V and 2 bases from J, with 8 bases between. This CDR3 is 14 amino acids long. CDR1 SEHNR and CDR2 FQNEAQ come from the germline V gene (reference sequence). DNA of the CDR3: TGTGCCAGCAGCTTAGCTGGACTAACCTACGAGCAGTACTTC. This encodes CASSLAGLTYEQYF. Full variable domain (missing parts from reference TRBV7-9 and TRBJ2-7): DTGVSQNPRHKITKRGQNVTFRCDPISEHNRLYWYRQTLGQGPEFLTYFQNEAQLEKSRLLSDRFSAERPKGSFSTLEIQRTEQGDSAMYLCASSLAGLTYEQYFGPGTRLTVT.

The J gene is TRBJ2-7, the V gene TRBV27; D perhaps matches TRBD1 (6 bases). V lost 6 bases, J lost 6 bases, and 15 bases lay in between. Germline CDR1 and CDR2: MNHEY and SMNVEV (reference sequence). The CDR3 extends over 13 amino acids. Here the CDR3 reads CASRSFTGIEQYF. The CDR3 DNA sequence: TGTGCCAGCAGGTCATTTACAGGGATCGAGCAGTACTTC.

This clone occurred a few times. This chain links TRBV9 with TRBJ2-2, with TRBD1 as a possible D gene (8 bases). Germline CDR1 and CDR2: SGDLS and YYNGEE. The CDR3 has 16 amino acids. The V and J ends lost 0 bases and 3 bases respectively, with 12 bases between them. CDR3 DNA: TGTGCCAGCAGCGTAGGAACAGGGGGGGACACCGGGGAGCTGTTTTTT. Encoded protein: CASSVGTGGDTGELFF. Based on the CDR3 plus reference TRBV9 and TRBJ2-2, the full variable domain is DSGVTQTPKHLITATGQRVTLRCSPRSGDLSVYWYQQSLDQGLQFLIQYYNGEERAKGNILERFSAQQFPDLHSELNLSSLELGDSALYFCASSVGTGGDTGELFFGEGSRLTVL.

V is TRBV5-5 and J is TRBJ2-7; D is possibly TRBD1 (6 bases). Deletions cut 1 base from V and 3 bases from J, with 20 bases between. CDR3 length equals 17 residues. The V gene's germline CDR1 is SGHKS and CDR2 YYEKEE (reference sequence). The chain's CDR3 is CASSLFSFGQINYEQYF. CDR3 nucleotides: TGTGCCAGCAGCTTGTTCTCTTTTGGACAGATCAACTACGAGCAGTACTTC.

This clone was counted between two and nine times. V gene TRBV6-1 combines with J gene TRBJ1-2; D is unclear. This CDR3 has 15 residues. V shed 0 bases and J shed 4 bases, with 12 bases lying between them. Germline V lookup: CDR1 MNHNS, CDR2 SASEGT. CDR3: CASSEAAGDFYGYTF. CDR3 DNA: TGTGCCAGCAGTGAAGCGGCAGGAGACTTCTATGGCTACACCTTC.

This clone turned up a few times. The chain joins TRBV25-1 to TRBJ2-7; 13 bases map to TRBD2. The V gene end was trimmed by 6 bases and the J gene end by 3 bases; junction bases not matched to a gene: 5. CDR1 and CDR2 from the germline V gene are MGHDK and SYGVNS. The length of the CDR3 is 15 residues. The CDR3 coding sequence is TGTGCCAGCAGACCGGGACTAGCGGGGTTCTACGAGCAGTACTTC. Its protein is CASRPGLAGFYEQYF.

The V gene is TRBV6-5, the J gene TRBJ2-5; 7 bases align to TRBD2. The CDR3 totals 15 residues. J lost 2 bases, V lost 7 bases, and 10 bases had no gene match. The germline V gene has CDR1 MNHEY and CDR2 SVGAGI. As DNA, the CDR3 is TGTGCCAGCACCGGGACTACATCTCCTCAAGAGACCCAGTACTTC. Amino acids: CASTGTTSPQETQYF.

This chain joins TRBV28 and TRBJ1-2; the match to TRBD1 covers 8 bases. Trimming took 7 bases from V and 4 from J; bases not matched to a gene: 2. The germline CDR1 and CDR2 sequences are MDHEN and SYDVKM. CDR3 length: 12 amino acids. The CDR3 reads CASTTGGYGYTF. CDR3 DNA: TGTGCCAGCACTACAGGGGGCTATGGCTACACCTTC.

V and J are TRBV9 and TRBJ2-2, with unresolved D. Trimming shortened V by 1 base and J by 5 bases, and 0 bases separated the two germline ends. The CDR3 has 11 residues. In germline, CDR1 is SGDLS, CDR2 YYNGEE. CDR3 region: CASSVTGELFF. The CDR3 DNA sequence: TGTGCCAGCAGCGTAACCGGGGAGCTGTTTTTT.

V is TRBV7-4 and J is TRBJ2-5, with 7 bases aligning to TRBD2. Trimming took 4 bases from V and 5 from J; bases not matched to a gene: 7. The germline V gene has CDR1 SGHVT and CDR2 SQSDAQ. The CDR3 has 14 residues. The CDR3, as DNA: TGTGCCAGCAGCTACAAGCGGGATGGTGAGACCCAGTACTTC. Translation: CASSYKRDGETQYF.